This T cell receptor (beta chain) comes out of a study of regulatory T cells in long-lasting Graves disease. Study conclusions and caveats: TRBV28, TRBJ1-2 and TRBJ2-5 emerged as the favored segments in persistent disease.

CDR1 and CDR2 from the germline V gene are SGHAT and FQNNGV. The CDR3 spans 15 residues. V shed 0 bases and J shed 0 bases, with 8 bases lying between them. In its sample, this clonotype was seen many times. The antigen is unknown. Arm-PCR of CDR3 regions with iRepertoire HTBI primers generated TCR beta libraries. TCRdb redid the calling of the multiplex PCR reads with MiXCR, one entry per CDR3 protein. This table holds 500,000 or so distinct CDR3 sequences, roughly a sixth found once. Indicated time point: newly diagnosed GD, antithyroid drugs for less than 3 months. RNA from PBMCs was the source of the TCR library. Guidelines of the American Thyroid Association were used to diagnose Graves' disease. The data also belong to a second study, concerning T cells in Graves' hyperthyroidism and ophthalmopathy. That report notes: TCR CDR3 regions were first amplified by RT-PCR with HTBI primers. With a median lead of approximately six months before onset, the model predicted ophthalmopathy.

The sequenced sample was peripheral blood mononuclear cells (PBMCs), obtained at new diagnosis, from a patient treated with antithyroid drugs. This chain joins TRBV11-2 and TRBJ1-2; D unresolved. This TCR derives from a woman aged 35 to 60 with Graves disease. The CDR3 DNA reads TGTGCCAGCAGCTTAGACAGGCGAGCTAACTATGGCTACACCTTC. Its translation: CASSLDRRANYGYTF.